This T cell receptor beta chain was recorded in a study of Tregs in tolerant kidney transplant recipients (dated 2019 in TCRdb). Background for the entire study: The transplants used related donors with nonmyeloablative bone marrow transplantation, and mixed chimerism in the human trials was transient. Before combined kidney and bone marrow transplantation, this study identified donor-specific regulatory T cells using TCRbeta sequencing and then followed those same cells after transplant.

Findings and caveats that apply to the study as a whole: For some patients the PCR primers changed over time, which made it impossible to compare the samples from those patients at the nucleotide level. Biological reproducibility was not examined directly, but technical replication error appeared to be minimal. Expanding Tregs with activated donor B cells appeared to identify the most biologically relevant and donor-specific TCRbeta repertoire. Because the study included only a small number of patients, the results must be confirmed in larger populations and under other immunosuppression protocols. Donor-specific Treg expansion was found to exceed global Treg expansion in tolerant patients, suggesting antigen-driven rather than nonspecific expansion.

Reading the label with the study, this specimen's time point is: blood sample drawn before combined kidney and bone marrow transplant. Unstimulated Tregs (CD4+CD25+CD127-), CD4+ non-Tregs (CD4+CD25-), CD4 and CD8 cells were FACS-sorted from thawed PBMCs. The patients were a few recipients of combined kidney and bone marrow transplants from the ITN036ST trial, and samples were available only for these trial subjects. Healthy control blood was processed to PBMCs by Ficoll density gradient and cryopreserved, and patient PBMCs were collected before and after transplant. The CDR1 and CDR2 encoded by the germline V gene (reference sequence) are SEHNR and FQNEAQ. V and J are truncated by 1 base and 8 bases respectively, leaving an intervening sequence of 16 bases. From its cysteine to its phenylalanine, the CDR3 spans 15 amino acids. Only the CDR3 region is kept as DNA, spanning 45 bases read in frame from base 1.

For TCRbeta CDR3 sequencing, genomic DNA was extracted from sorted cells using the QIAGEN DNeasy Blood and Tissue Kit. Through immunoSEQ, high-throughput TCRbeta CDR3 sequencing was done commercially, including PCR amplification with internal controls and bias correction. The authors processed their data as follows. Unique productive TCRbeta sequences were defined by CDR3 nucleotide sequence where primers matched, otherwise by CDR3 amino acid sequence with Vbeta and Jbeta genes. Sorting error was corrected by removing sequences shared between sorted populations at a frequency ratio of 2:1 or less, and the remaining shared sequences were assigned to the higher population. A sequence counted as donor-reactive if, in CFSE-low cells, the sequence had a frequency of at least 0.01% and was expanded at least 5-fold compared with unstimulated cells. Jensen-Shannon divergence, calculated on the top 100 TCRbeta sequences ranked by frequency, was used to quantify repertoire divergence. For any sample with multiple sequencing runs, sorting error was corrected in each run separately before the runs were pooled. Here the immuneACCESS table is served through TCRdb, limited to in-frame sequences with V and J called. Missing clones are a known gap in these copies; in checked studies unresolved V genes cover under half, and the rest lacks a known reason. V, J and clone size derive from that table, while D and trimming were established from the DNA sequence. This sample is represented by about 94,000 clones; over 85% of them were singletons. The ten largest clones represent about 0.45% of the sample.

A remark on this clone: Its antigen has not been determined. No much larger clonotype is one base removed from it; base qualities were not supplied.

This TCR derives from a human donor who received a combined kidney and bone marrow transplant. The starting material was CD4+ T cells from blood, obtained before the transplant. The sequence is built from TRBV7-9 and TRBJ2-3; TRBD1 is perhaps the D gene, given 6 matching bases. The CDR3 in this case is CASSLVQGGKGTQYF. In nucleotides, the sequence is TGTGCCAGCAGCTTAGTACAGGGTGGAAAAGGTACGCAGTATTTT. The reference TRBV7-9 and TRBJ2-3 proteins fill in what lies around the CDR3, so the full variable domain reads DTGVSQNPRHKITKRGQNVTFRCDPISEHNRLYWYRQTLGQGPEFLTYFQNEAQLEKSRLLSDRFSAERPKGSFSTLEIQRTEQGDSAMYLCASSLVQGGKGTQYFGPGTRLTVL.